These 32 T cell receptor beta chains came from one sample sequenced in a study of blood T cell repertoires in COVID-19. Measured with immunoSEQ multiplex PCR; TCRdb has only the in-frame clones, and not every one. Counted here are about 120,000 clones, approximately 90% occurring once; the ten biggest clones make up about 18%. The sample consisted of peripheral blood. These TCRs come from a human donor with acute or convalescent COVID-19. The donor label of this sample is uncertain.

V and J are TRBV6-1 and TRBJ2-1, with 8 nucleotides matching TRBD2. Trimming cost V 2 bases and J 4 bases; bases outside gene matches: 7. The germline V gene encodes CDR1 MNHNS and CDR2 SASEGT. This CDR3 region has 16 residues. CDR3 nucleotides: TGTGCCAGCAGTGAATTTTTTGCGGGGGGATACAATGAGCAGTTCTTC. Translating it yields CASSEFFAGGYNEQFF.

J is TRBJ2-1 and V is TRBV6-5; 9 bases match TRBD2. With 10 bases clipped from V and 8 bases from J, the junction kept 9 bases outside the gene matches. The CDR3 is 13 amino acids. Germline assignment: CDR1 MNHEY and CDR2 SVGAGI. This CDR3 is CATRAGTSYEQFF. The CDR3, as DNA: TGTGCCACCAGAGCCGGGACTAGCTATGAGCAGTTCTTC.

This clone was seen only a few times. This CDR3 is CASSDRGPPAFF. In DNA form, the CDR3 reads TGTGCCAGCAGCGACAGGGGGCCCCCAGCTTTCTTT. The chain is built from TRBV9 and TRBJ1-1; 9 bases fit TRBD1. The germline gives CDR1 SGDLS, CDR2 YYNGEE. The CDR3 is 12 amino acids. With 3 bases clipped from V and 10 bases from J, the junction kept 4 bases outside the gene matches.

V gene TRBV19 combines with J gene TRBJ1-2, with 7 bases aligning to TRBD1. Per germline, CDR1 LNHDA and CDR2 SQIVND (reference sequence). This CDR3 has 14 amino acids. J lost 2 bases, V lost 5 bases, and 5 bases had no gene match. This chain's CDR3 is CASSAGQINYGYTF. In nucleotides, the CDR3 is TGTGCCAGTAGTGCGGGACAGATAAACTATGGCTACACCTTC.

This chain uses TRBV5-1 with TRBJ1-4; TRBD1 might be the D (6 bases). V lost 4 bases and J 3 bases, leaving 16 bases between the germline ends. The CDR3 sequence is 16 residues long. CDR1 and CDR2 from the germline V gene are SGHRS and YFSETQ. CDR3 amino acids: CASSGTGLFSNEKLFF. The DNA for the CDR3 is TGCGCCAGCAGCGGAACAGGGTTGTTCTCTAATGAAAAACTGTTTTTT.

The chain couples TRBV27 to TRBJ1-2; D gene ambiguous. Trimming left V 0 bases short and J 4 bases short, with 9 bases between. The CDR3 extends over 14 amino acids. Germline values: CDR1 MNHEY, CDR2 SMNVEV (reference sequence). DNA of the CDR3: TGTGCCAGCAGTTTATCCCAGACAAGCTATGGCTACACCTTC. Amino acids: CASSLSQTSYGYTF.

V is TRBV2 and J is TRBJ1-3, with 9 bases that match TRBD1. The CDR3 is 17 residues long. V shed 4 bases, J shed 0 bases, and the junction held 7 bases outside the gene matches. Germline CDR1 and CDR2: SNHLY and FYNNEI. The DNA of the CDR3 is TGTGCCAGCAGTGGGGGACAGGGTAGAGTCTCTGGAAACACCATATATTTT. Translating it yields CASSGGQGRVSGNTIYF.

The rearrangement links TRBV7-9 to TRBJ1-1; D is unresolved. Between the trimmed V and J ends, which lost 2 bases and 1 base, there was a span of 5 bases. Germline CDR1 is SEHNR and CDR2 is FQNEAQ (reference sequence). This CDR3 is built from 13 residues. CDR3 in amino acids: CASSLTKNTEAFF. The CDR3 region has the DNA TGTGCCAGCAGCTTAACAAAGAACACTGAAGCTTTCTTT.

The chain recombines TRBV19 with TRBJ2-3, with TRBD1 matching over 9 bases. V trimming: 7 bases; J trimming: 2 bases; junction bases outside the gene matches: 7. The CDR3 is 15 amino acids. In germline, CDR1 is LNHDA, CDR2 SQIVND (reference sequence). The CDR3 sequence is CASKPQGAFTDTQYF. DNA for the CDR3: TGTGCCAGTAAGCCACAGGGGGCATTCACAGATACGCAGTATTTT.

V is TRBV27 and J is TRBJ2-6, with 8 bases that match TRBD1. V gave up 6 bases and J gave up 3 bases; unmatched junction bases: 4. The CDR3 loop spans 15 amino acids. Germline V lookup: CDR1 MNHEY, CDR2 SMNVEV (reference sequence). This chain's CDR3 is CASSPTGVGANVLTF. The CDR3 DNA sequence: TGTGCCAGCAGCCCGACAGGGGTTGGGGCCAACGTCCTGACTTTC.

The genes are TRBV7-9 and TRBJ2-2; the D gene is possibly TRBD2 (5 bases). V was pared by 3 bases and J by 3 bases, with 11 bases between. Per the germline V gene, CDR1 is SEHNR and CDR2 is FQNEAQ (reference sequence). This CDR3 has 15 residues. The CDR3: CASSFGESYTGELFF. For the CDR3, the DNA is TGTGCCAGCAGCTTCGGGGAGTCTTACACCGGGGAGCTGTTTTTT.

The chain recombines TRBV5-1 with TRBJ1-1; unclear D gene. Germline V CDR1 and CDR2: SGHRS, YFSETQ. The length of the CDR3 is 14 residues. V lost 1 base to trimming and J lost 4 bases, with 11 bases between them. The CDR3 DNA reads as TGCGCCAGCAGCTTGTTGGGAGGTAGCACTGAAGCTTTCTTT. Its translation: CASSLLGGSTEAFF.

This rearrangement joins TRBV5-1 to TRBJ1-3, with D hard to call. In germline, CDR1 is SGHRS, CDR2 YFSETQ. CDR3 length: 15 residues. Trimming removed 2 bases at V and 4 bases at J, with 13 bases between. CDR3 residues: CASSFSGISGNTIYF. In nucleotides, the CDR3 is TGCGCCAGCAGCTTTTCGGGGATCTCCGGAAACACCATATATTTT.

The V and J genes are TRBV11-2 and TRBJ2-3, with no clear D. The V and J ends lost 3 bases and 0 bases respectively, with 13 bases between them. The CDR3 extends over 16 amino acids. In germline, CDR1 is SGHAT, CDR2 FQNNGV. The CDR3 here is CASSFSSQRSTDTQYF. The CDR3 DNA is TGTGCCAGCAGCTTCTCCAGTCAGAGGAGCACAGATACGCAGTATTTT.

This sequence joins TRBV27 and TRBJ1-2, with TRBD1 matching 8 bases. The CDR3 runs 14 residues. V lost 6 bases and J lost 6; bases outside the gene matches: 9. Germline-derived CDR1 and CDR2 are MNHEY and SMNVEV (reference sequence). In nucleotides, the CDR3 is TGTGCCAGCAGATATGGGACAGGAGGGGATGGCTACACCTTC. It specifies CASRYGTGGDGYTF.

This clone was found once. The chain couples TRBV6-1 to TRBJ1-1, with 7 bases lining up with TRBD1. Trimming removed 4 bases from V and 2 bases from J; junction bases left unmatched: 13. Germline loops: CDR1 MNHNS, CDR2 SASEGT. The CDR3 length is 17 residues. The CDR3 nucleotides read TGTGCCAGCAGTGTCCCCCGGGACAGCAGCATTAACACTGAAGCTTTCTTT. Protein: CASSVPRDSSINTEAFF.

The CDR3: CASTGVSADTQYF. CDR3 DNA: TGTGCCAGCACAGGGGTTAGTGCAGATACGCAGTATTTT. The rearrangement uses TRBV18 and TRBJ2-3, with 7 bases fitting TRBD1. The ends lost 8 bases at V and 4 bases at J; junction bases unmatched: 6. The V gene's germline CDR1 is KGHSH and CDR2 LQKENI. The length of the CDR3 is 13 residues.

The gene calls are TRBV30 and TRBJ2-5, with D possibly TRBD2 on 7 matching bases. V lost 3 bases, J lost 9 bases, and 20 bases lay in between. From germline, CDR1 is GTSNPN and CDR2 SVGIG (reference sequence). The CDR3 contains 14 residues. The CDR3 bases are TGTGCCTGGAGCAGACTAGCAGCCTCAGGGGCCCAGTACTTC. This gives the protein CAWSRLAASGAQYF.

The V call is TRBV6-4, the J call TRBJ1-4, with a weak D call TRBD1 (5 bases). Trimming shortened V by 3 bases and J by 5 bases, and 7 bases separated the two germline ends. Germline CDR1 and CDR2: MRHNA and SNTAGT. This CDR3 region has 13 residues. The CDR3 sequence: CASSEGPNEKLFF. CDR3 nucleotide sequence: TGTGCCAGCAGTGAGGGGCCAAATGAAAAACTGTTTTTT.

The chain is built from TRBV30 and TRBJ2-3; the D gene is possibly TRBD2 (5 bases). The CDR3 is 16 amino acids. The V end was cut by 1 base, the J end by 6 bases, with 20 bases between. The V gene's germline CDR1 is GTSNPN and CDR2 SVGIG (reference sequence). In nucleotides, the CDR3 is TGTGCCTGGAGTGCCCCGGGAACCATGGGATCGGATACGCAGTATTTT. Its protein is CAWSAPGTMGSDTQYF.

The chain uses TRBV7-8 and TRBJ1-1; TRBD1 aligns across 9 bases. Germline values: CDR1 SGHVS, CDR2 FQNEAQ. Germline trimming cut 2 bases from V and 5 bases from J; bases unmatched to any gene: 3. The CDR3 is 14 amino acids. The DNA of the CDR3 is TGTGCCAGCAGCTTAAACAGGGGGCAGACTGAAGCTTTCTTT. It translates to CASSLNRGQTEAFF.

This clone has only one observation. This rearrangement joins TRBV4-3 to TRBJ2-3; weak D call: TRBD1 (6 bases). V was cut by 4 bases and J by 5 bases, with 22 bases left in between. The CDR3 covers 17 residues. CDR1 is LGHNA and CDR2 is YSLEER in the germline V gene. The CDR3 protein is CASSRDPGHPPGDTQYF. The CDR3 DNA reads TGCGCCAGCAGCCGAGATCCGGGACACCCACCGGGAGATACGCAGTATTTT.

V and J are TRBV28 and TRBJ1-2; no clear D gene. Germline assignment: CDR1 MDHEN and CDR2 SYDVKM. CDR3 size: 16 residues. The V end lost 3 bases, the J end lost 4 bases, and 18 bases lay between the germline ends. The CDR3 bases are TGTGCCAGCAGTTTGCCCCACGAAGACCGCGGCTATGGCTACACCTTC. Translation: CASSLPHEDRGYGYTF.

The genes are TRBV6-2 or TRBV6-3 and TRBJ2-1, with 11 positions matching TRBD2. Germline V gene lookup returns CDR1 MNHEY and CDR2 SVGEGT. This CDR3 region has 18 residues. V lost 5 bases and J lost 4; bases outside the gene matches: 13. Written as DNA, the CDR3 is TGTGCCAGCAGTCCCCAACCGGAACTAGCGGGGGAATACAATGAGCAGTTCTTC. Encoded protein: CASSPQPELAGEYNEQFF.

This sequence joins TRBV28 and TRBJ1-4; TRBD1 matches at 8 bases. The CDR3 has 17 amino acids. The V gene's germline CDR1 is MDHEN and CDR2 SYDVKM. V lost 5 bases to trimming and J lost 5 bases; unmatched junction nucleotides: 13. The CDR3 bases are TGTGCCAGCAGTCGAAGACAGGGGCTCGGGAAAAATGAAAAACTGTTTTTT. This translates into CASSRRQGLGKNEKLFF.

The CDR3 protein is CASSLSRAGNTIYF. Here the CDR3 DNA reads TGTGCCAGCAGTTTAAGCAGGGCTGGAAACACCATATATTTT. The V and J genes are TRBV28 and TRBJ1-3; D possibly corresponds to TRBD1 (5 bases). Looked up from germline, CDR1 is MDHEN and CDR2 is SYDVKM. This CDR3 is built from 14 residues. Trimming took off 2 bases at V and 2 bases at J, with 7 bases between the two ends.

The J gene is TRBJ1-1, the V gene TRBV2; 8 bases are a match to TRBD1. CDR1 SNHLY and CDR2 FYNNEI come from the germline V gene. The ends lost 8 bases at V and 5 bases at J; junction bases unmatched: 13. The length of the CDR3 is 15 residues. The CDR3 sequence: CASSTGGLWGTEAFF. CDR3 sequence (DNA): TGTGCCAGCTCCACAGGGGGTCTCTGGGGGACTGAAGCTTTCTTT.

The chain recombines TRBV12-3 or TRBV12-4 with TRBJ1-4; no firm D call. The CDR3 loop spans 13 amino acids. Trimming stripped 4 bases from V and 4 bases from J, with 7 bases between. The CDR3 DNA is TGTGCCAGCAGTTCGGTTGGTAATGAAAAACTGTTTTTT. Translated: CASSSVGNEKLFF.

The V and J genes are TRBV7-9 and TRBJ2-2; possible D gene TRBD1, 6 bases. V lost 5 bases and J 2 bases, leaving 15 bases between the germline ends. Per the germline V gene, CDR1 is SEHNR and CDR2 is FQNEAQ (reference sequence). The CDR3 runs 16 residues. CDR3 sequence reads: CASSPSGTRNTGELFF. The CDR3 DNA sequence: TGTGCCAGCAGCCCCTCGGGGACACGAAACACCGGGGAGCTGTTTTTT.

The rearrangement joins TRBV5-6 to TRBJ2-3; 9 nucleotides align to TRBD2. The V segment lost 0 bases and the J segment 11 bases; nucleotides outside the gene matches: 16. Germline V gene data show CDR1 as SGHDT and CDR2 as YYEEEE. This CDR3 contains 17 residues. In DNA, the CDR3 is TGTGCCAGCAGCTTGGAGCCTACTGTGACTAGCGGTCCCGGGCAGTATTTT. This translates into CASSLEPTVTSGPGQYF.

The chain couples TRBV14 to TRBJ1-2; 8 nucleotides align to TRBD1. Looked up from germline, CDR1 is SGHDN and CDR2 is FVKESK. Losses at the gene ends were 2 bases for V and 5 bases for J; bases not matched to a gene: 4. The length of the CDR3 is 14 residues. The CDR3 bases are TGTGCCAGCAGCCAAAACACAGGGGGTTATGGCTACACCTTC. It is translated as CASSQNTGGYGYTF.

V usage is TRBV10-3 and J usage is TRBJ1-4, with D unclear. V dropped 0 bases and J dropped 0 bases, with 5 bases sitting between them. This CDR3 has 15 residues. The V gene's germline CDR1 is ENHRY and CDR2 SYGVKD. The CDR3 DNA follows: TGTGCCATCAGTGAGTCGGGAGCAACTAATGAAAAACTGTTTTTT. It codes for CAISESGATNEKLFF.